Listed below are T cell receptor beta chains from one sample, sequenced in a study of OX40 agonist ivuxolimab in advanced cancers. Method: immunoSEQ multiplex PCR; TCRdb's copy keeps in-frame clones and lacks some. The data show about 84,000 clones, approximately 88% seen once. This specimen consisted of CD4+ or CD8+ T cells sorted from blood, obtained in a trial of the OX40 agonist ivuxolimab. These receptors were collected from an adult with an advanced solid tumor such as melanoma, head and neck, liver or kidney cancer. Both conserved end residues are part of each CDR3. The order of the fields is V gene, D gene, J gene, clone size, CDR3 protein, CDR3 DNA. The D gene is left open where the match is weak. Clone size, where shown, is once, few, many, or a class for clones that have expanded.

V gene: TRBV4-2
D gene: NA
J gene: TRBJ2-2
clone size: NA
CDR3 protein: CASSQATQTTGELFF
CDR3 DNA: TGTGCCAGCAGCCAAGCGACCCAGACCACCGGGGAGCTGTTTTTT

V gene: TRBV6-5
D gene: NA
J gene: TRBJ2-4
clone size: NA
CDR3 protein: CASSYSWDGENIQYF
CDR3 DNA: TGTGCCAGCAGTTACTCGTGGGACGGGGAAAACATTCAGTACTTC

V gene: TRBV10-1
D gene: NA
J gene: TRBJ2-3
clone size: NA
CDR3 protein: CASSTSTDTQYF
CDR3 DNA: TGCGCCAGCAGTACGAGCACAGATACGCAGTATTTT

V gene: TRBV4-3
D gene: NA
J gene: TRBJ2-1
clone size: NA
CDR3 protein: CASSQDSRGTEQFF
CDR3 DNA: TGCGCCAGCAGCCAAGATAGCAGGGGAACTGAGCAGTTCTTC

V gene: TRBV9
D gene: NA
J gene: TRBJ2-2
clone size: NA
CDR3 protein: CASSAYYTGELFF
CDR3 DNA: TGTGCCAGCAGCGCATATTACACCGGGGAGCTGTTTTTT

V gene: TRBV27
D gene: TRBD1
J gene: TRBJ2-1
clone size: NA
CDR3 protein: CASSLSRQGYAEQFF
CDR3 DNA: TGTGCCAGCAGTTTATCTCGACAGGGGTACGCTGAGCAGTTCTTC

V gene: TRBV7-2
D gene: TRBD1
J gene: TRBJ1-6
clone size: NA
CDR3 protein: CASSMGQGYNSPLHF
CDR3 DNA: TGTGCCAGCAGCATGGGACAGGGCTATAATTCACCCCTCCACTTT

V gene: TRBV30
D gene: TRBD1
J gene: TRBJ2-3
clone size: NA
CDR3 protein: CAWCDRGRTDTQYF
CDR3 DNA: TGTGCCTGGTGTGACAGGGGAAGAACAGATACGCAGTATTTT

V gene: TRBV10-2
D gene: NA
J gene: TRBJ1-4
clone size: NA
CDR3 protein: CATRGGSGNEKLFF
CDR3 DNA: TGCGCCACCCGGGGGGGCAGCGGAAATGAAAAACTGTTTTTT

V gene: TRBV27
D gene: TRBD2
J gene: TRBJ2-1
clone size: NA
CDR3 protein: CASTGGTSQFF
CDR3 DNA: TGTGCCAGCACCGGAGGGACTAGCCAGTTCTTC

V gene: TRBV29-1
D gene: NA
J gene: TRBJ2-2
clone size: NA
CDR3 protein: CSVESRAHTGELFF
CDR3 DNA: TGCAGCGTTGAGTCCAGAGCCCACACCGGGGAGCTGTTTTTT

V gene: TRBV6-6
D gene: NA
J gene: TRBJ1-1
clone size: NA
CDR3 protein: CASRYTQGDTEAFF
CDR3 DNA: TGTGCCAGCAGGTATACACAGGGAGACACTGAAGCTTTCTTT

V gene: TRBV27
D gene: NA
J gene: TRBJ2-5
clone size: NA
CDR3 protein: CASSLDYPGLETQYF
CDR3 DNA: TGTGCCAGCAGTTTGGACTACCCAGGGCTGGAGACCCAGTACTTC

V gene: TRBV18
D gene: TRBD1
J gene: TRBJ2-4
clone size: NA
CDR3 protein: CASSPGQGTKNIQYF
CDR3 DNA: TGTGCCAGCTCCCCTGGACAGGGGACCAAAAACATTCAGTACTTC

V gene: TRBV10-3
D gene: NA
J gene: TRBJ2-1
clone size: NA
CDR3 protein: CAISANNEQFF
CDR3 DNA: TGTGCCATCAGTGCGAACAATGAGCAGTTCTTC

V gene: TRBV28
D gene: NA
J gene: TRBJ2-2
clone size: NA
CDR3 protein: CASSSPGVQGGTGELFF
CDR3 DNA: TGTGCCAGCAGTTCCCCCGGGGTGCAGGGGGGCACCGGGGAGCTGTTTTTT

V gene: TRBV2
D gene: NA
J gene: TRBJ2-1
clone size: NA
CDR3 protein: CASPLSSYNEQFF
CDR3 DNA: TGTGCGAGCCCCTTGAGCTCCTACAATGAGCAGTTCTTC

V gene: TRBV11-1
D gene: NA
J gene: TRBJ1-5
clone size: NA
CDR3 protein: CASSSAGNQPQHF
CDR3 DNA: TGTGCCAGCAGCTCTGCGGGGAACCAGCCCCAGCATTTT

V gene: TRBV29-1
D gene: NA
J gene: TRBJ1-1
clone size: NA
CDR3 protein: CRGTRGDTEAFF
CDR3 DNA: TGCAGGGGGACAAGGGGAGACACTGAAGCTTTCTTT

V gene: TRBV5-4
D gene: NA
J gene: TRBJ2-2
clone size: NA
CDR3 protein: CATPDRNTGELFF
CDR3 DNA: TGTGCCACCCCAGACAGGAACACCGGGGAGCTGTTTTTT

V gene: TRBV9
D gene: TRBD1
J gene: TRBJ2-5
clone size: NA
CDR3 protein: CASSDRTGAETQYF
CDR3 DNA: TGTGCCAGCAGCGACCGGACAGGGGCAGAGACCCAGTACTTC

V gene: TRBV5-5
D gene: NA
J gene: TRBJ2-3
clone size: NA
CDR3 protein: CASDVRGTDTQYF
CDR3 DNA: TGTGCCAGCGACGTAAGGGGCACAGATACGCAGTATTTT

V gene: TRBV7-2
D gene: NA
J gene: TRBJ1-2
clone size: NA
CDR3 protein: CASSQNGGQGYTF
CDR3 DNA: TGTGCCAGCAGCCAGAACGGGGGGCAAGGCTACACCTTC

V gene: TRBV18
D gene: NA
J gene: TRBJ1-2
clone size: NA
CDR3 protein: CASSPPGTKAYGYTF
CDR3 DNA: TGTGCCAGCTCACCACCCGGGACCAAGGCCTATGGCTACACCTTC

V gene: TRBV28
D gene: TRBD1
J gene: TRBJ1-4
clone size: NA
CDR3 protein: CASSPGTARRTNEKLFF
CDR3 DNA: TGTGCCAGCAGTCCCGGGACAGCAAGAAGAACTAATGAAAAACTGTTTTTT

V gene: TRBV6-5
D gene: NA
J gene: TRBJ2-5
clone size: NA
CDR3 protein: CASRMGEGMGTQYF
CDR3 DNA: TGTGCCAGCAGAATGGGGGAAGGGATGGGGACCCAGTACTTC

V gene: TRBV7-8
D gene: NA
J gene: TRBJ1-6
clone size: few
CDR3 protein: CASSFTGSYNSPLHF
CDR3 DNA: TGTGCCAGCAGCTTCACAGGGTCCTATAATTCACCCCTCCACTTT

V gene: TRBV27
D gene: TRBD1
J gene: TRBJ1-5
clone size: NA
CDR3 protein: CASSDRGNQPQHF
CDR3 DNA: TGTGCCAGCAGTGACAGGGGAAATCAGCCCCAGCATTTT

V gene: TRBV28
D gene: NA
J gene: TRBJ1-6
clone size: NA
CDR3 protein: CASSSWTASNSPLHF
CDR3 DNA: TGTGCCAGCAGCTCGTGGACAGCCAGTAATTCACCCCTCCACTTT

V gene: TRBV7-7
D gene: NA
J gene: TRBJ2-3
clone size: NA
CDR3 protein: CASSPGGYTQYF
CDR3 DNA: TGTGCCAGCAGCCCAGGGGGGTATACGCAGTATTTT

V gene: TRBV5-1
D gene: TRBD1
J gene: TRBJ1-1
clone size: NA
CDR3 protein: CASFGGQGNTEAFF
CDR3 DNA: TGCGCCAGCTTCGGGGGACAGGGAAACACTGAAGCTTTCTTT

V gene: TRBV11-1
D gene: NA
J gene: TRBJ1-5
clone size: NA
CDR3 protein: CASSVDSGLTQHF
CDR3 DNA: TGTGCCAGCAGCGTGGACAGCGGCCTAACCCAGCATTTT

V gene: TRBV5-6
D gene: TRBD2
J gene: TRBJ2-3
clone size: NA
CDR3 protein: CASSLLPGLAVTQYF
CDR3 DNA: TGTGCCAGCAGCTTACTCCCGGGACTAGCGGTAACGCAGTATTTT

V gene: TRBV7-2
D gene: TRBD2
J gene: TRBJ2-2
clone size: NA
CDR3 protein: CASSPRGRRLAGGTGELFF
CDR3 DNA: TGTGCCAGCAGCCCTAGGGGGCGCCGACTAGCGGGGGGCACCGGGGAGCTGTTTTTT

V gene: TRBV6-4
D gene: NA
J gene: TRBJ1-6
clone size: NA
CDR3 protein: CASSEQEYNSPLHF
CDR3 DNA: TGTGCCAGCAGTGAACAGGAATATAATTCACCCCTCCACTTT

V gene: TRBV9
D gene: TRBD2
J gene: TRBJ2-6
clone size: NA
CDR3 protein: CASSKRDSGGAAGANVLTF
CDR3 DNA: TGTGCCAGCAGCAAGAGGGATAGCGGGGGGGCGGCTGGGGCCAACGTCCTGACTTTC

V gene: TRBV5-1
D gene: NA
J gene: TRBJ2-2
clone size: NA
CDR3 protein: CASSFNGDNTGELFF
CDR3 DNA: TGCGCCAGCAGCTTTAATGGGGATAACACCGGGGAGCTGTTTTTT

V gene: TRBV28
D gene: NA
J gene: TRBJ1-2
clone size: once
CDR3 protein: CASSFGPRKNYGYTF
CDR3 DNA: TGTGCCAGCAGTTTTGGCCCCAGGAAAAACTATGGCTACACCTTC

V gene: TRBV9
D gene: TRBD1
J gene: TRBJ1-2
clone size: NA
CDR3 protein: CASRPGQNYGYTF
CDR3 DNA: TGTGCCAGCAGACCGGGACAGAATTATGGCTACACCTTC

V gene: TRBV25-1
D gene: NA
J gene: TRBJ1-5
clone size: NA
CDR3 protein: CASSDRPWWEEPQHF
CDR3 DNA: TGTGCCAGCAGTGATCGGCCCTGGTGGGAGGAACCCCAGCATTTT

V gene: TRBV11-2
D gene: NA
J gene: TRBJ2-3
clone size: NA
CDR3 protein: CASSFRRAFSTDTQYF
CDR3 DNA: TGTGCCAGCAGCTTTAGACGGGCATTTTCCACAGATACGCAGTATTTT

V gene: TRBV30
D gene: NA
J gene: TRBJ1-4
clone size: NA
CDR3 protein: CAWSFLAKEKLFF
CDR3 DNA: TGTGCCTGGAGTTTCCTGGCAAAGGAAAAACTGTTTTTT

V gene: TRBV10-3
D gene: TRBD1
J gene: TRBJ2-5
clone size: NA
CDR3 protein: CAISEGGRGFQETQYF
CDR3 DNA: TGTGCCATCAGTGAAGGGGGCAGGGGATTCCAAGAGACCCAGTACTTC